This record concerns one T cell receptor beta chain sequence. Antigen: not known. This specimen includes other DNA sequences encoding the same CDR3. The sample is drawn from a study of a mutant IDH1 vaccine in newly diagnosed glioma. Study context: Patients were started on vaccination 4-6 weeks after radiotherapy alone, or with temozolomide cycles.

Sequencing used immunoSEQ multiplex PCR; TCRdb keeps in-frame clones, though not all of them. Here the sample spans some 120,000 clones, around four fifths being singletons. This sample's time point: week 11, during vaccination. Every vaccination contained 300 ug of the mutant IDH1 20-mer peptide and was paired with topical imiquimod. Study-level results: Seemingly, top peripheral T cell clonotype changes bore no relation to pseudoprogression.

This CDR3 has 15 residues. Germline CDR1 MRHNA, CDR2 SNTAGT. V shed 6 bases and J 5 bases; nucleotides not matched to a gene: 6. The sample in question was PBMCs, obtained from a glioma patient whose treatment included an IDH1 peptide vaccine. The TCR comes from a man aged 40-49 years with glioma. The chain employs TRBV6-4 and TRBJ2-5; TRBD2 agrees at 13 bases. The CDR3 sequence is CASSETSGGQETQYF. The CDR3 region has the DNA TGTGCCAGCAGCGAGACTAGCGGGGGGCAGGAGACCCAGTACTTC.